One and the same sample provided the 7 T cell receptor beta chains below, sequenced in a study of cytomegalovirus exposure and HLA in healthy donors. Researchers ran the PCR with 60 Vbeta and 13 Jbeta primers. Clones were read by immunoSEQ multiplex PCR, and TCRdb kept only the in-frame ones, dropping some. The specimen's table records about 88,000 clones. The sequencing sample was made of PBMCs. The receptors were sampled from a girl aged 10-17 years in good health and CMV-seropositive.

The chain carries TRBV4-1 and TRBJ2-7; tentative D call: TRBD2 (5 bases). V was pared by 6 bases and J by 5 bases, with 23 bases between. The CDR3 is 16 residues long. Germline CDR1 is MGHRA and CDR2 is YSYEKL. Here the CDR3 DNA reads TGCGCCAGCAGATCCTCCCCCGGGAAAACCATCGACGAGCAGTACTTC. Amino acids: CASRSSPGKTIDEQYF.

The genes are TRBV27 and TRBJ1-5; D remains unclear. The CDR3 is made up of 17 amino acids. Germline CDR1 and CDR2: MNHEY and SMNVEV (reference sequence). The V gene lost 6 bases and the J gene lost 0 bases, with 18 bases spanning the gap. CDR3 in DNA: TGTGCCAGCAGCCCGGGGTTACAAAGGCCTAGCAATCAGCCCCAGCATTTT. Translated: CASSPGLQRPSNQPQHF.

The rearrangement uses TRBV13 and TRBJ1-1; no clear D gene. CDR3 length: 12 amino acids. V was trimmed by 2 bases and J by 13 bases, leaving 14 bases between them. Germline lookup yields CDR1 PRHDT and CDR2 FYEKMQ (reference sequence). DNA for the CDR3: TGTGCCAGCAGCTTATTAAATGGCGGGGATTTCTTT. Its translation is CASSLLNGGDFF.

The chain recombines TRBV2 with TRBJ2-5; the D gene is possibly TRBD2 (5 bases). Germline CDR1 is SNHLY and CDR2 is FYNNEI. This CDR3 is 16 amino acids long. The V and J ends lost 5 bases and 0 bases respectively, with 16 bases between them. This CDR3 reads CASSKTGIQNQETQYF. The CDR3 DNA follows: TGTGCCAGCAGTAAGACCGGGATCCAGAACCAAGAGACCCAGTACTTC. Variable domain in full (rest from reference TRBV2 and TRBJ2-5): EPEVTQTPSHQVTQMGQEVILRCVPISNHLYFYWYRQILGQKVEFLVSFYNNEISEKSEIFDDQFSVERPDGSNFTLKIRSTKLEDSAMYFCASSKTGIQNQETQYFGPGTRLLVL.

V gene TRBV25-1 combines with J gene TRBJ2-3, with TRBD1 matching over 10 bases. CDR3 length: 16 residues. CDR1 is MGHDK, CDR2 SYGVNS, per germline. After removal of 6 bases from V and 4 bases from J, the junction contained 10 bases not matched to a gene. CDR3 in DNA: TGTGCCAGCAGCCTGACAGGGGGCGGTGAGGCAGATACGCAGTATTTT. This translates into CASSLTGGGEADTQYF.

The rearrangement links TRBV6-5 to TRBJ1-2; tentative D call: TRBD1 (5 bases). V was pared by 0 bases and J by 5 bases, with 13 bases between. The CDR3 runs to 15 residues. Germline-derived CDR1 and CDR2 are MNHEY and SVGAGI. CDR3 sequence: CASSYSNGGVYGYTF. CDR3 nucleotides: TGTGCCAGCAGTTACTCGAATGGGGGGGTGTATGGCTACACCTTC.

The chain recombines TRBV12-5 with TRBJ1-1, with D unclear. Trimming stripped 4 bases from V and 4 bases from J, with 19 bases between. Germline V gene data show CDR1 as LGHNT and CDR2 as FRNRAP. This CDR3 spans 16 amino acids. The CDR3 region is CASGSVGSTASTEAFF. DNA for the CDR3: TGTGCTAGTGGTTCGGTGGGCAGCACGGCCTCCACTGAAGCTTTCTTT. Combining the CDR3 with reference TRBV12-5 and TRBJ1-1 gives the whole variable domain DARVTQTPRHKVTEMGQEVTMRCQPILGHNTVFWYRQTMMQGLELLAYFRNRAPLDDSGMPKDRFSAEMPDATLATLKIQPSEPRDSAVYFCASGSVGSTASTEAFFGQGTRLTVV.